The 8 T cell receptor beta chains listed next were all sequenced from one sample in a study of blood T cell repertoires in COVID-19. TCRdb keeps only in-frame clones here, not all; method: immunoSEQ multiplex PCR. The table lists 500,000 or so clones, about 90% of them singletons. The sample comprised PBMCs or T cells enriched from blood (not recorded which). Receptors were obtained from a woman younger than 35 who had recovered from COVID-19.

The CDR3, as DNA: TGCGCCAGCAGCCAGATGGGACTAGCGACCTACGAGCAGTACTTC. This translates into CASSQMGLATYEQYF. The chain carries TRBV4-1 and TRBJ2-7, with TRBD2 identical over 10 bases. The CDR3 has 15 residues. The V segment lost 3 bases and the J segment 2 bases; nucleotides outside the gene matches: 4. CDR1 and CDR2 (germline): MGHRA, YSYEKL.

V is TRBV5-6 and J is TRBJ2-7, with 8 bases fitting TRBD2. The length of the CDR3 is 14 residues. Germline CDR1 SGHDT, CDR2 YYEEEE. The V and J ends lost 2 bases and 3 bases, in that order; junction bases with no gene match: 4. As DNA, the CDR3 is TGTGCCAGCAGCTTCAGCGGGGGTATCTACGAGCAGTACTTC. Translation gives CASSFSGGIYEQYF.

V is TRBV5-1 and J is TRBJ1-2; the D is unclear. The CDR3 has 15 residues. Per germline, CDR1 SGHRS and CDR2 YFSETQ. The V end was cut by 2 bases, the J end by 6 bases, with 17 bases between. The CDR3 DNA reads as TGCGCCAGCAGCTTAAGAATCGGGAATTTGGATGGCTACACCTTC. It codes for CASSLRIGNLDGYTF. The whole variable domain, remainder taken from reference TRBV5-1 and TRBJ1-2, is KAGVTQTPRYLIKTRGQQVTLSCSPISGHRSVSWYQQTPGQGLQFLFEYFSETQRNKGNFPGRFSGRQFSNSRSEMNVSTLELGDSALYLCASSLRIGNLDGYTFGSGTRLTVV.

This chain joins TRBV19 and TRBJ2-7, with D maybe TRBD1 (5 bases). The CDR3 spans 13 residues. V was shortened by 5 bases and J by 2 bases, with 10 bases between the two germline ends. The germline V gene encodes CDR1 LNHDA and CDR2 SQIVND (reference sequence). CDR3 amino acids: CASSGQGPYEQYF. Here the CDR3 DNA reads TGTGCCAGTAGTGGGCAGGGTCCCTACGAGCAGTACTTC. Filled out from reference TRBV19 and TRBJ2-7, the complete variable domain reads DGGITQSPKYLFRKEGQNVTLSCEQNLNHDAMYWYRQDPGQGLRLIYYSQIVNDFQKGDIAEGYSVSREKKESFPLTVTSAQKNPTAFYLCASSGQGPYEQYFGPGTRLTVT.

The chain combines TRBV6-5 with TRBJ2-3, with D perhaps matching TRBD2 (5 bases). This CDR3 contains 15 residues. Per the germline V gene, CDR1 is MNHEY and CDR2 is SVGAGI. V lost 6 bases, J lost 2 bases, and 15 bases lay in between. This CDR3 is CASSLLGRDTDTQYF. CDR3 coding DNA: TGTGCCAGCAGCCTTCTCGGACGGGACACAGATACGCAGTATTTT.

This clone occurred once. The chain employs TRBV10-3 and TRBJ1-2, with no clear D. Trimming removed 8 bases from V and 3 bases from J, with 16 bases in between. This CDR3 has 14 amino acids. Germline V CDR1 and CDR2: ENHRY, SYGVKD. In DNA form, the CDR3 reads TGTGCCATCCGAGGTGGAGTCGCGGACTATGGCTACACCTTC. Translated: CAIRGGVADYGYTF.

The chain uses TRBV21-1 and TRBJ1-1; TRBD1 reflects the table's D call only, with no check against the DNA. TRBV21-1 is an annotated pseudogene. The CDR3 runs 15 residues. CDR3 in amino acids: CASSKKVQGSTEAFF. In nucleotides, the CDR3 is TGTGCCAGCAGCAAAAAGGTACAGGGGAGCACTGAAGCTTTCTTT.

J is TRBJ2-1 and V is TRBV2; unclear D gene. The CDR3 contains 11 residues. Trimming took off 4 bases at V and 7 bases at J, with 5 bases between the two ends. CDR1 and CDR2 from the germline V gene are SNHLY and FYNNEI. CDR3 loop: CASSGDNEQFF. CDR3 DNA sequence: TGTGCCAGCAGTGGCGATAATGAGCAGTTCTTC.